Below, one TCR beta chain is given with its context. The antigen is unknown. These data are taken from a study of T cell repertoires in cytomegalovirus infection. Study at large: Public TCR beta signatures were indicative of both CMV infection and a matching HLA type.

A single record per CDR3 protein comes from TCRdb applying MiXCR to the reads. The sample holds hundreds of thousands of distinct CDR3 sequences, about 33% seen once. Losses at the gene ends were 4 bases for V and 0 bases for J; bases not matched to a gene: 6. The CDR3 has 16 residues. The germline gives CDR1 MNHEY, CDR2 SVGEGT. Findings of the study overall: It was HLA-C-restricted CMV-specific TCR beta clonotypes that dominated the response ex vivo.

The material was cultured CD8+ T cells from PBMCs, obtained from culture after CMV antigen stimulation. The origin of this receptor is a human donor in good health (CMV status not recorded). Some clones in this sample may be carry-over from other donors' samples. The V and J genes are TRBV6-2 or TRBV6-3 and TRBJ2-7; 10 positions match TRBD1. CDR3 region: CASSSWTGGSSYEQYV. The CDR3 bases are TGTGCCAGCAGTTCCTGGACAGGGGGTAGCTCCTACGAGCAGTACGTC.